What follows is one T cell receptor beta chain and its context. Its cognate antigen has yet to be identified. No base quality values were provided; no much bigger clone lies one nucleotide off. This record comes from a study of T cell responses to AZD1222 COVID-19 vaccine (dated by TCRdb to the early 2020s). Turning to the overall study: A total of about 250 trial participants underwent TCR sequencing, of whom under 220 had received two doses of AZD1222 and around 26 had received two doses of the MenACWY control vaccine. Trial participants were enrolled by age into 18-55, 56-69 and 70-plus year subgroups, with roughly 160, 29 and 62 TCR-sequenced participants respectively. The investigation overall reported the following: Because no samples from the day 14 peak response were available, repertoires could be characterized only after the peak T cell response. Epitopes outside the regions mutated in the B.1.351 and B.1.1.7 variants were reportedly recognized by nearly half of the unique spike-specific TCRs. CD4 TCRs associated with the vaccine covered the entire spike protein, and the dominant responses were in regions 160-218 and 743-854. The 56-69-year group was small, and its depth increase did not reach significance, likely because of low power. Participants were mostly white British, with more females than males. The authors suggested clonal diversity may have been underestimated. A significant rise in spike-specific TCR breadth and depth was observed after two AZD1222 doses relative to day 0 and relative to MenACWY recipients. Conclusions about previously exposed vaccinees are limited because only six or seven AZD1222 recipients were SARS-CoV-2 seropositive at baseline.

The CDR3 regions of human TCRbeta chains were analyzed by immunosequencing. In the authors' own workflow: Repertoire TCRs were matched against a reference library of SARS-CoV-2-specific TCRs generated with the MIRA antigen-specificity platform. Breadth was defined as the fraction of unique TCRs that were SARS-CoV-2-associated, and depth was defined as the fraction of total T cells that were SARS-CoV-2-associated. Each spike-specific TCR was assigned to its reactive spike region and to a CD4 or CD8 class using the MIRA data. Log10-transformed breadth and depth values were compared by one-way ANOVA with Sidak's multiple comparisons tests. This immuneACCESS table, as held by TCRdb, lists in-frame sequences with V and J called but not all clones. Of the missing ones, under half trace to an unresolved V gene in checked studies; the others have no known cause. V, J and clone size are those of that table, while D and trimming were read from the DNA. Recorded for this sample are under 85,000 clones; around nine tenths of them occurred a single time. 3% to 3.5% of the sample lies in the top ten.

V and J lose 5 bases and 15 bases, and a span of 23 bases separates them. The CDR3 covers 14 residues, taking in both the cysteine and the phenylalanine. Only CDR3 DNA is held: 42 bases, read in frame from base 1. The germline V gene specifies MDHEN as CDR1 and SYDVKM as CDR2. Reading the label with the study, this specimen's time point is: about 28 days (+/-7) after the second vaccine dose. AZD1222 recipients given second doses at about 4 weeks or at about 12 weeks were pooled, since spike-specific TCR depth and breadth were not found to differ between the two schedules. The vaccinee samples were drawn from two UK trials, COV001 and COV002, one of which was a single-blind randomized controlled phase 2/3 trial testing AZD1222 (ChAdOx1 nCoV-19) in healthy adults. Trial participant PBMC samples were collected at day 0 and day 28 after the second dose for TCRbeta chain sequencing.

The source material was peripheral blood, sampled 28 days after the second AZD1222 dose. The TCR comes from an adult who received the AZD1222 COVID-19 vaccine. The sequence is built from TRBV28 and TRBJ2-4; the D gene is possibly TRBD1, with 6 bases matching. The DNA sequence is as follows: TGTGCCAGCAGTACCTCCGGGACAAGTAGTGATAGGTACTTC. The translation is CASSTSGTSSDRYF.